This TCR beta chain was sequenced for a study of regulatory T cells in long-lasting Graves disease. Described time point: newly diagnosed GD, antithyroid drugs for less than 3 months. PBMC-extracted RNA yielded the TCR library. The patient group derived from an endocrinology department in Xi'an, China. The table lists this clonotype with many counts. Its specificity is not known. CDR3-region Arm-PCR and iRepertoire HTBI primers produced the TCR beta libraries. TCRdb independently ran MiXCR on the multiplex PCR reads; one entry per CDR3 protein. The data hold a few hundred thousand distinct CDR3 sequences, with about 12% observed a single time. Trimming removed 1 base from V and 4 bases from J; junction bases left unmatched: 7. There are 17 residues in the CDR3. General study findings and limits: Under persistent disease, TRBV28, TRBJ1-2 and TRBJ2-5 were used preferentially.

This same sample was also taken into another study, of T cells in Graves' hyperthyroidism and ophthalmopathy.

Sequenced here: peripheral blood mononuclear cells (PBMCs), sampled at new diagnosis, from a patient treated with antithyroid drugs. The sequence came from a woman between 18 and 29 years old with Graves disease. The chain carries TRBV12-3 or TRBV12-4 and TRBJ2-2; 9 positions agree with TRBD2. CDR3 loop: CASSLDAGGPGTGELFF. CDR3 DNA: TGTGCCAGCAGTTTAGATGCGGGAGGGCCGGGCACCGGGGAGCTGTTTTTT.